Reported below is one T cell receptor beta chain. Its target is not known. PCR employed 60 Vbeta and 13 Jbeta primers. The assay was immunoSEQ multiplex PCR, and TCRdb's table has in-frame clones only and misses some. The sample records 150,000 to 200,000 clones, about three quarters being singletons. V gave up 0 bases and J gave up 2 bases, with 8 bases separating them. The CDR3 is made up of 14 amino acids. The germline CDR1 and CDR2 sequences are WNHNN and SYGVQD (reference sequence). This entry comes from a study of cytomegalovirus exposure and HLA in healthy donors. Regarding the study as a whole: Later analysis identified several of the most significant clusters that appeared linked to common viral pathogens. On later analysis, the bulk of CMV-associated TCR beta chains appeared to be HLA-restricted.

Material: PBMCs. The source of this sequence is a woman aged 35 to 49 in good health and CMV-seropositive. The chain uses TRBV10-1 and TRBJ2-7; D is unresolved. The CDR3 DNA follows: TGCGCCAGCAGTGAGTCTGGCGGAACCTACGAGCAGTACTTC. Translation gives CASSESGGTYEQYF.